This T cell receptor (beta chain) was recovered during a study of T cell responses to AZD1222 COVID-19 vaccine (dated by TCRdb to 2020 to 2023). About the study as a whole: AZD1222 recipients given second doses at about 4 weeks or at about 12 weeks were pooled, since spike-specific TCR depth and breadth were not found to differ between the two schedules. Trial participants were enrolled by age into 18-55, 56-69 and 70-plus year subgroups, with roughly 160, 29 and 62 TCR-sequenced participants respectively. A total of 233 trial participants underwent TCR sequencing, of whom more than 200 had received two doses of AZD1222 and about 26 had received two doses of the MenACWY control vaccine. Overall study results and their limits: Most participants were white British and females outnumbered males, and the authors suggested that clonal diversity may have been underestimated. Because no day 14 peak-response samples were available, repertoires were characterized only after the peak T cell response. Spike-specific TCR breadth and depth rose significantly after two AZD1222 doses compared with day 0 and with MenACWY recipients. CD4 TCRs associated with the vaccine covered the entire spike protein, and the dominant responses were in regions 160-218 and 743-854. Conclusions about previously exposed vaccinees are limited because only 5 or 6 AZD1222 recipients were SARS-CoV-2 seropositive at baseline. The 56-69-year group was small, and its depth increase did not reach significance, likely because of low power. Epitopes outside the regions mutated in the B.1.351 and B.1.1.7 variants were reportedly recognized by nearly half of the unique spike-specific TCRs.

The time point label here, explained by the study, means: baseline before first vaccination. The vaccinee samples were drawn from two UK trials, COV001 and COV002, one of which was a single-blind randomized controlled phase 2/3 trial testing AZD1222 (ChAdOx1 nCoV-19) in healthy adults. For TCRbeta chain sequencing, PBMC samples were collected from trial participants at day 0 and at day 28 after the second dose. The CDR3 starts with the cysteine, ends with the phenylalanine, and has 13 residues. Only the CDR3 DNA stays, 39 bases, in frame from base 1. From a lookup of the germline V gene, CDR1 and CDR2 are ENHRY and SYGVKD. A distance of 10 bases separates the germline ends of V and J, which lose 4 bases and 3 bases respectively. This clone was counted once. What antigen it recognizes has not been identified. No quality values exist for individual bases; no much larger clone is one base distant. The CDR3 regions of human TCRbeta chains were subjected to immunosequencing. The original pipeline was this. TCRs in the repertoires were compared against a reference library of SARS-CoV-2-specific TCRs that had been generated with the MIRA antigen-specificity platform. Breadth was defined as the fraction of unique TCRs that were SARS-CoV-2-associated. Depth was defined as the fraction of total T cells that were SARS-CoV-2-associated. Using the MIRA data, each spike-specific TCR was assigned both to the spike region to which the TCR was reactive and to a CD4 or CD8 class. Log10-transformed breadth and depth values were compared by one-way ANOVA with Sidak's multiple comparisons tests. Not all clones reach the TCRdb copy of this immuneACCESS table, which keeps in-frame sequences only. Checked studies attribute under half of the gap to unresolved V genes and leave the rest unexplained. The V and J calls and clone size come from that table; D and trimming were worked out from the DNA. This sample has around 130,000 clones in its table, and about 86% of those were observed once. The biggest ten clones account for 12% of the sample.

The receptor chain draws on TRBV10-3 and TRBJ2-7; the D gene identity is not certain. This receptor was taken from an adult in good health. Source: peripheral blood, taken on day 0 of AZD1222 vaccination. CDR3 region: CAISGMADYEQYF. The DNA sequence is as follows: TGTGCCATCAGTGGTATGGCAGACTACGAGCAGTACTTC.